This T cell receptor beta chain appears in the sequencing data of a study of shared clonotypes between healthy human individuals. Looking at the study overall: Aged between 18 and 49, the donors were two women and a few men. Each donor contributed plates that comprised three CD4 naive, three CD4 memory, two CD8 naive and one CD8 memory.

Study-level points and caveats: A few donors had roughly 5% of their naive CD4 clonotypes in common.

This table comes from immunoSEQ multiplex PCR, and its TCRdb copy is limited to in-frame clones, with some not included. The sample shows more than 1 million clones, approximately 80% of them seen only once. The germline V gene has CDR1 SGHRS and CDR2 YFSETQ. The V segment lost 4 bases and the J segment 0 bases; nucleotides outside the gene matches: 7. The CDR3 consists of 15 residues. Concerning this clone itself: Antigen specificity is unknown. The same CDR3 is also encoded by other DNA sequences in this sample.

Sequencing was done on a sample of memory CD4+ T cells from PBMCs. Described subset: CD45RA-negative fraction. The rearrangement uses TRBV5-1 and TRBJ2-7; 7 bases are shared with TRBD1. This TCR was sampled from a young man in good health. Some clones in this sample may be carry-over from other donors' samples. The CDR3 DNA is TGCGCCAGCAGCGGGCGGACAGGTTCCTCCTACGAGCAGTACTTC. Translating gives CASSGRTGSSYEQYF.